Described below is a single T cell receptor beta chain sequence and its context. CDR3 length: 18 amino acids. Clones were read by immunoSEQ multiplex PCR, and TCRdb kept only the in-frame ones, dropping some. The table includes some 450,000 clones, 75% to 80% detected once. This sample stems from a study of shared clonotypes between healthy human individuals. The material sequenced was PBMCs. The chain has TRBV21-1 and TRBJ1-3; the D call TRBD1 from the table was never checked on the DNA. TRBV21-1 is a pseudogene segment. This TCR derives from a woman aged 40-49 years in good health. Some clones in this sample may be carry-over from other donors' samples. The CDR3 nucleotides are TGTGCCAGCAGCAAGAGAGAGCGAGACAGAAGCTCTGGAAACACCATATATTTT. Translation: CASSKRERDRSSGNTIYF.